Shown below are 19 T cell receptor beta chains from a single sample sequenced in a study of T cells expressing NK-cell markers. Using the 5' RACE reads, TCRdb records one entry per CDR3 protein without DNA. The table for this sample gives about 460,000 distinct CDR3 sequences. The specimen sequenced was blood T cells: a sorted CD56 or NKG2C T cell subset, CD4+ or CD8+ T cells, or bulk PBMC T cells (not recorded which). These receptors were obtained from a woman aged 50 to 65 in good health.

The rearrangement uses TRBV20-1 and TRBJ1-2; checking the TCRdb D call of TRBD1 is not possible without DNA. In germline, CDR1 is DFQATT, CDR2 SNEGSKA (reference sequence). The length of the CDR3 is 14 residues. This chain's CDR3 is CSAYTTTGGYGYTF.

The rearrangement uses TRBV3-1 and TRBJ2-1; the D call from TCRdb, TRBD2, cannot be confirmed without DNA. This CDR3 region has 13 residues. Germline lookup yields CDR1 LGHDT and CDR2 YNNKEL (reference sequence). This chain's CDR3 is CASSRLAGYEQFF.

The V call is TRBV7-8, the J call TRBJ2-3; as DNA is missing, the TRBD1 call by TCRdb cannot be tested. The CDR3 is made up of 16 amino acids. Per the germline V gene, CDR1 is SGHVS and CDR2 is FQNEAQ. CDR3 amino acids: CASSLGTRGSTDTQYF.

The V and J genes are TRBV20-1 and TRBJ2-3; TCRdb proposes TRBD2, but this gene call is untestable without DNA. CDR1 is DFQATT, CDR2 SNEGSKA, per germline (reference sequence). The CDR3 contains 16 residues. The CDR3 here is CSARDPAGDVSDTQYF.

This sequence joins TRBV5-1 and TRBJ2-1; TCRdb reports TRBD1, a call that lacks DNA to check it against. Germline V gene lookup returns CDR1 SGHRS and CDR2 YFSETQ. CDR3 length: 11 residues. CDR3 region: CASRVGQEQFF.

V gene TRBV20-1 combines with J gene TRBJ2-5; lacking DNA, the TRBD1 call made by TCRdb goes unchecked. The length of the CDR3 is 14 residues. Germline-derived CDR1 and CDR2 are DFQATT and SNEGSKA (reference sequence). CDR3: CSAATIQGFETQYF.

This chain joins TRBV5-4 and TRBJ2-1; checking the TCRdb D call of TRBD2 is not possible without DNA. The CDR3 runs to 15 residues. The germline gives CDR1 SGHNT, CDR2 YYREEE (reference sequence). The CDR3 sequence: CASSLGGGRTNEQFF.

This chain connects TRBV5-1 to TRBJ1-4; TCRdb returns TRBD1, unconfirmable since there is no DNA. CDR1 and CDR2 (germline): SGHRS, YFSETQ. The CDR3 consists of 13 residues. The CDR3 sequence: CASRRQEDEKLFF.

The V call is TRBV9, the J call TRBJ2-1; TCRdb's D gene call, TRBD2, goes unchecked for lack of DNA. The germline V gene has CDR1 SGDLS and CDR2 YYNGEE. The CDR3 covers 15 residues. CDR3 region: CASSQTSGTRGEQFF.

This chain connects TRBV20-1 to TRBJ2-1; checking the TCRdb D call of TRBD2 is not possible without DNA. The CDR3 spans 15 residues. The germline V gene has CDR1 DFQATT and CDR2 SNEGSKA (reference sequence). The CDR3 sequence is CSARELAGVVGEQFF.

V gene TRBV5-4 combines with J gene TRBJ2-2; TCRdb's D call, TRBD2, is unchecked because there is no DNA. CDR3 length: 15 amino acids. In germline, CDR1 is SGHNT, CDR2 YYREEE (reference sequence). CDR3 sequence reads: CASSLGLRATGELFF. Full variable domain (remainder filled in from reference TRBV5-4 and TRBJ2-2): ETGVTQSPTHLIKTRGQQVTLRCSSQSGHNTVSWYQQALGQGPQFIFQYYREEENGRGNFPPRFSGLQFPNYSSELNVNALELDDSALYLCASSLGLRATGELFFGEGSRLTVL.

This chain connects TRBV28 to TRBJ2-5; TCRdb's D call of TRBD2 is untestable without DNA. Germline CDR1 MDHEN, CDR2 SYDVKM. The CDR3 is 14 amino acids. The CDR3 sequence: CASSLYGTKGTQYF.

This chain links TRBV5-1 with TRBJ1-2. The CDR3 loop spans 11 amino acids. Germline values: CDR1 SGHRS, CDR2 YFSETQ. CDR3: CASSLDGGYTF.

Here the CDR3 reads CATSMETGYNEQFF. V gene TRBV15 combines with J gene TRBJ2-1. CDR3 length: 14 residues. Germline V gene lookup returns CDR1 LNHNV and CDR2 YYDKDF (reference sequence).

This chain joins TRBV12-3 or TRBV12-4 and TRBJ1-5; TCRdb reports TRBD1, a call that lacks DNA to check it against. The CDR3 consists of 14 residues. The CDR3 here is CASSAWGPNQPQHF.

This chain links TRBV2 with TRBJ2-1; TCRdb returns TRBD2, unconfirmable since there is no DNA. Germline CDR1 SNHLY, CDR2 FYNNEI. This CDR3 spans 14 amino acids. CDR3 amino acids: CASSEGLVGDEQFF.

The genes are TRBV7-2 and TRBJ1-1; TCRdb's D gene call, TRBD1, goes unchecked for lack of DNA. The CDR3 extends over 14 amino acids. CDR1 is SGHTA, CDR2 FQGNSA, per germline. CDR3 in amino acids: CASSGTHQNTEAFF.

This chain joins TRBV29-1 and TRBJ2-1; TCRdb lists TRBD1, though no DNA is available to test this call. Germline CDR1 and CDR2: SQVTM and ANQGSEA. This CDR3 has 14 residues. The CDR3 loop reads CSVEISRGYNEQFF.

The V call is TRBV2, the J call TRBJ2-3; TCRdb returns TRBD2, unconfirmable since there is no DNA. This CDR3 contains 15 residues. Per germline, CDR1 SNHLY and CDR2 FYNNEI. The CDR3 protein is CASSEAGTAGTSLYF.